Below are 30 T cell receptor beta chains sequenced from a single sample in a study of T cell repertoires in breast cancer. Primers covering all TCR V genes were used in emulsion RT-PCR on CD8+ T cells. A second nested PCR with blocking oligonucleotides suppressed unpaired genes. TCRdb reprocessed the emulsion pairing reads via MiXCR and lists one record per CDR3 protein. The sample yields some 600 distinct CDR3 sequences, approximately 50% seen once. The specimen sequenced was CD8+ T cells. The receptors here all came from a pool of human donors with breast cancer or a healthy control (not recorded which).

This chain joins TRBV7-3 and TRBJ1-6; unclear D gene. CDR3 length: 15 amino acids. CDR1 and CDR2 from the germline V gene are SGHTA and FQGTGA. Trimming shortened V by 0 bases and J by 12 bases, and 15 bases separated the two germline ends. The CDR3 sequence is CASSLTEGGKEPLHF. The CDR3, as DNA: TGTGCCAGCAGCTTAACTGAAGGAGGAAAGGAACCCCTCCACTTT.

Turning to this clonotype: The missing conserved phenylalanine or tryptophan at the end of this CDR3 makes a read error likely. The chain employs TRBV7-3 and TRBJ1-2; the D gene is possibly TRBD1 (6 bases). The CDR3 sequence is 13 residues long. Germline V lookup: CDR1 SGHTA, CDR2 FQGTGA. The CDR3 DNA follows: TGTGCCAGCAGCTTAAACGGGGGCTATGCCTACACCGGC. Translation gives CASSLNGGYAYTG.

The rearrangement uses TRBV7-2 and TRBJ1-6, with D possibly TRBD1 on 5 matching bases. V shed 2 bases and J shed 7 bases, with 12 bases lying between them. CDR3 length equals 15 residues. Germline V CDR1 and CDR2: SGHTA, FQGNSA. In DNA form, the CDR3 reads TGTGCCAGCAGCTTATGGGGGGGGAAGAATTCACCCCTCCACTTT. Amino acids: CASSLWGGKNSPLHF.

The chain is built from TRBV7-2 and TRBJ2-3; D is unresolved. V was trimmed by 5 bases and J by 5 bases, leaving 20 bases between them. The CDR3 spans 16 residues. CDR1 SGHTA and CDR2 FQGNSA come from the germline V gene. This CDR3 is CASSLSSVTTGDTQYF. DNA for the CDR3: TGTGCCAGCAGCCTCAGCAGTGTGACGACGGGAGATACGCAGTATTTT.

Comments on this clonotype: A read error is likely, as this CDR3 ends without the conserved phenylalanine or tryptophan. V and J are TRBV7-6 and TRBJ1-6; 7 bases fit TRBD1. The germline V gene encodes CDR1 SGHVS and CDR2 FNYEAQ. The length of the CDR3 is 13 residues. V shed 5 bases, J shed 10 bases, and the junction held 5 bases outside the gene matches. The chain's CDR3 is CASSSTGESPLHL. The CDR3 nucleotides are TGTGCCAGCAGCAGCACAGGGGAATCACCCCTCCACCTT.

J is TRBJ2-3 and V is TRBV7-2; no reliable D call. The CDR3 length is 14 residues. V was clipped by 1 base and J by 4 bases, with 9 bases between them. The germline CDR1 and CDR2 sequences are SGHTA and FQGNSA. CDR3 DNA: TGTGCCAGCAGCTTAGAACGGTTTGCAGATACGCAGTATTTT. Its translation is CASSLERFADTQYF.

The gene calls are TRBV6-6 and TRBJ2-1, with unresolved D. Trimming pared 0 bases from V and 6 bases from J, leaving 9 bases between. This CDR3 has 14 amino acids. Germline lookup yields CDR1 MNHNY and CDR2 SVGAGI (reference sequence). The DNA for the CDR3 is TGTGCCAGCAGTTACTCTCCGGCGTCCAATGAGCAGTTCTTC. Translation gives CASSYSPASNEQFF.

The V gene is TRBV5-6, the J gene TRBJ1-5; D is uncertain. Trimming stripped 0 bases from V and 5 bases from J, with 3 bases between. CDR1 is SGHDT, CDR2 YYEEEE, per germline. The length of the CDR3 is 12 residues. The CDR3 loop is CASSLGDQPQHF. In nucleotides, the CDR3 is TGTGCCAGCAGCTTGGGTGATCAGCCCCAGCATTTT. The full variable domain, with the rest looked up from reference TRBV5-6 and TRBJ1-5, is DAGVTQSPTHLIKTRGQQVTLRCSPKSGHDTVSWYQQALGQGPQFIFQYYEEEERQRGNFPDRFSGHQFPNYSSELNVNALLLGDSALYLCASSLGDQPQHFGDGTRLSIL.

This clonotype showed up many times. J is TRBJ2-1 and V is TRBV6-1; 8 bases map to TRBD2. V lost 6 bases and J lost 5; bases outside the gene matches: 6. Germline lookup yields CDR1 MNHNS and CDR2 SASEGT. CDR3 length: 14 residues. In DNA form, the CDR3 reads TGTGCCAGCAGCGGGAGGGCCGTTAACAATGAGCAGTTCTTC. Its protein product is CASSGRAVNNEQFF.

Of note for this clonotype: This CDR3 fails to terminate in the conserved phenylalanine or tryptophan, so it likely reflects a read error. The DNA is left out, because the CDR3 cannot be placed on it with certainty; the CDR3 is given as TCRdb lists it. J is TRBJ1-2 and V is TRBV7-3; the table's D call TRBD1 went unverified against the DNA. The CDR3 numbers 13 amino acids, ends counted. Germline CDR1 reads SGHTA; CDR2 reads FQGTGA. CDR3 amino acids: CASSLNGGDGDTV.

Comment on this clonotype: The junction differs from germline at one of its ends, possibly a read error. The chain employs TRBV7-2 and TRBJ2-3; D is unclear. Germline CDR1 reads SGHTA; CDR2 reads FQGNSA. CDR3 length equals 11 residues. DNA for the CDR3: TGTGCCAGAAGCCGCACAGATACGCAGGATTTT. Translating gives CARSRTDTQDF.

As regards this clonotype: Germline is not matched at one junction end, which may reflect a read error. The rearrangement links TRBV7-6 to TRBJ1-4; D gene uncertain. This CDR3 has 14 amino acids. CDR1 and CDR2 (germline): SGHVS, FNYEAQ. CDR3 in DNA: TGTGCCAGCAGCGCAATGAAGGATAATGAAAAAATGTTTTTT. Amino acids: CASSAMKDNEKMFF.

This clonotype has ten or more counts. The chain uses TRBV7-3 and TRBJ2-5; 10 bases agree with TRBD1. The CDR3 is 15 residues long. V trimming: 4 bases; J trimming: 2 bases; junction bases outside the gene matches: 4. Germline V CDR1 and CDR2: SGHTA, FQGTGA. The CDR3 is CASSSTGGFQETQYF. CDR3 in DNA: TGTGCCAGCAGCTCGACAGGGGGCTTTCAAGAGACCCAGTACTTC.

J is TRBJ1-2 and V is TRBV7-2; D gene uncertain. This CDR3 is built from 14 residues. Germline V gene data show CDR1 as SGHTA and CDR2 as FQGNSA. V lost 1 base to trimming and J lost 7 bases, with 13 bases between them. DNA for the CDR3: TGTGCCAGCAGCTTAGGGGCAGAAGAATTTGGCTACACCTTC. It specifies CASSLGAEEFGYTF.

Regarding this clonotype: Without the conserved terminal phenylalanine or tryptophan, this CDR3 likely stems from a read error. The DNA is omitted, as the CDR3 cannot be located on it reliably, and the CDR3 follows TCRdb's listing. The chain has TRBV7-3 and TRBJ1-2; no DNA check was done on the table's D call, TRBD1. Germline V lookup: CDR1 SGHTA, CDR2 FQGTGA. The CDR3 length is 13 residues, termini included. CDR3 protein: CDSSLNGGYGYKV.

As regards this clonotype: One end of the junction fails to match germline, which may point to a read error. The V gene is TRBV7-3, the J gene TRBJ1-2; D is ambiguous. Germline values: CDR1 SGHTA, CDR2 FQGTGA. The CDR3 totals 13 residues. The CDR3 DNA sequence: TGTGCCCGCAGCTTAACCGGGGACTATGGCTACACCTTC. It codes for CARSLTGDYGYTF.

J is TRBJ1-6 and V is TRBV7-2; D is unclear. This CDR3 spans 13 amino acids. Germline V CDR1 and CDR2: SGHTA, FQGNSA. With 1 base removed from V and 8 bases from J, the gap between germline ends came to 6 bases. The CDR3 loop is CASSLEGDSPLHF. The CDR3 DNA reads TGTGCCAGCAGCTTAGAGGGAGATTCACCCCTCCACTTT.

This clonotype appeared many times. A much larger clone differs from this one at a single base, so this may be a read error. The CDR3 region has the DNA TGTGCCAGCAGCTTAACGCGGGGGGCAGATACGCAGTATTTT. Translating it yields CASSLTRGADTQYF. This chain links TRBV7-3 with TRBJ2-3, with TRBD2 matching 8 bases. V trimming: 0 bases; J trimming: 4 bases; junction bases outside the gene matches: 0. This CDR3 has 14 residues. Germline assignment: CDR1 SGHTA and CDR2 FQGTGA.

The sample holds a few counts of this clonotype. The rearrangement links TRBV7-2 to TRBJ2-3; D call uncertain. V was shortened by 2 bases and J by 1 base, with 4 bases between the two germline ends. The CDR3 has 13 residues. The germline gives CDR1 SGHTA, CDR2 FQGNSA. The CDR3 is CASSLSGTDTQYF. The CDR3 DNA reads TGTGCCAGCAGCTTAAGCGGCACAGATACGCAGTATTTT.

A few counts support this clonotype. One end of the junction fails to match germline, which may point to a read error. The chain joins TRBV6-6 to TRBJ2-3, with TRBD1 matching over 11 bases. The CDR3 spans 16 residues. Per the germline V gene, CDR1 is MNHNY and CDR2 is SVGAGI (reference sequence). The DNA for the CDR3 is TGTGCCAGCGGTTACTCGGGACAGGGGGACACAGATACGCAGTATTTT. Its translation: CASGYSGQGDTDTQYF.

By its share, this clonotype is hyperexpanded (1% or more). V usage is TRBV7-3 and J usage is TRBJ1-6; no clear D. Germline V gene sequence: CDR1 SGHTA, CDR2 FQGTGA. Between the trimmed V and J ends, which lost 0 bases and 7 bases, there was a span of 10 bases. CDR3 length: 15 residues. The CDR3 DNA is TGTGCCAGCAGCTTAACTGAAGGAGGAAATTCACCCCTCCACTTT. Translating it yields CASSLTEGGNSPLHF.

For this clonotype: The junction departs from the called germline gene at one end, perhaps through a read error. The chain uses TRBV7-6 and TRBJ2-2; 8 bases match TRBD1. Per the germline V gene, CDR1 is SGHVS and CDR2 is FNYEAQ. This CDR3 has 14 residues. This CDR3 reads CASSPRENTGGLFF. The CDR3 nucleotides read TGTGCCAGCAGCCCACGGGAGAACACAGGGGGGCTGTTTTTT.

This clonotype is termed medium-sized. Given a much more abundant clone one base away, this may be a read error. CDR3 region: CASRADRSELFF. The CDR3 nucleotides are TGCGCCAGCAGGGCAGACAGGTCTGAACTGTTTTTT. The chain carries TRBV10-1 and TRBJ1-4; TRBD1 might be the D (6 bases). The germline gives CDR1 WNHNN, CDR2 SYGVQD (reference sequence). V shed 6 bases and J shed 12 bases, with 14 bases lying between them. CDR3 length: 12 residues.

Concerning this clonotype: It is likely a read error, because the conserved phenylalanine at the end of the CDR3 is missing. The limits of the CDR3 on the DNA are not certain, so only TCRdb's listed CDR3 is given. The V gene is TRBV7-3, the J gene TRBJ1-2; TRBD1 is the table's D call and was not checked against the DNA. The germline V gene has CDR1 SGHTA and CDR2 FQGTGA. The CDR3 sequence runs 13 residues, both termini included. The CDR3 here is CASSLNGGYGEKV.

For the CDR3, the DNA is TGTGCCAGCAGCTTACAGGTGAACACTGAAGCTTTCTTT. It specifies CASSLQVNTEAFF. The chain is built from TRBV7-3 and TRBJ1-1, with D unclear. This CDR3 has 13 amino acids. Germline values: CDR1 SGHTA, CDR2 FQGTGA. The ends were cut back, 2 bases at V and 0 bases at J, with 4 bases in the middle.

A few counts support this clonotype. The chain uses TRBV7-2 and TRBJ2-7; 8 positions agree with TRBD2. Germline-derived CDR1 and CDR2 are SGHTA and FQGNSA. The CDR3 contains 14 residues. The J segment lost 2 bases and the V segment lost 3 bases, leaving 3 bases of the junction unmatched. The CDR3 region is CASSLAGGAYEQYF. In DNA, the CDR3 is TGTGCCAGCAGCTTGGCCGGGGGGGCCTACGAGCAGTACTTC.

This clonotype occurred a few times. The V gene is TRBV7-2, the J gene TRBJ2-7; 8 nucleotides match TRBD2. Germline CDR1 SGHTA, CDR2 FQGNSA. The V and J ends lost 5 bases and 0 bases, in that order; junction bases with no gene match: 0. This CDR3 region has 13 residues. CDR3 residues: CASSRGGSYEQYF. The DNA for the CDR3 is TGTGCCAGCAGCCGGGGGGGCTCCTACGAGCAGTACTTC.

V usage is TRBV7-3 and J usage is TRBJ1-2; D is perhaps TRBD1 (5 bases). V lost 8 bases, J lost 4 bases, and 14 bases lay in between. CDR1 is SGHTA, CDR2 FQGTGA, per germline. This CDR3 is built from 13 residues. The CDR3 DNA reads as TGTGCCAGCCTCTTAACCGGGGGCTATGGCTACACCTTC. Amino acid sequence: CASLLTGGYGYTF.

This clonotype was picked up a small number of times. The rearrangement joins TRBV6-1 to TRBJ2-5; D is uncertain. This CDR3 is built from 14 residues. CDR1 is MNHNS and CDR2 is SASEGT in the germline V gene. Between the trimmed V and J ends, which lost 6 bases and 5 bases, there was a span of 16 bases. The CDR3 region has the DNA TGTGCCAGCAGGCCTCTATCGACCAAGGAGACCCAGTACTTC. Amino acids: CASRPLSTKETQYF.

Turning to this clonotype: The conserved closing phenylalanine or tryptophan is absent in this CDR3, likely reflecting a read error. V usage is TRBV7-3 and J usage is TRBJ2-3; D is unclear. The germline V gene has CDR1 SGHTA and CDR2 FQGTGA. The CDR3 loop spans 15 amino acids. The ends were cut back, 1 base at V and 6 bases at J, with 14 bases in the middle. The DNA for the CDR3 is TGTGCCAGCAGCTTAATGGGCAGTCTCGGGGATACGCAGTATCTT. Translation: CASSLMGSLGDTQYL.